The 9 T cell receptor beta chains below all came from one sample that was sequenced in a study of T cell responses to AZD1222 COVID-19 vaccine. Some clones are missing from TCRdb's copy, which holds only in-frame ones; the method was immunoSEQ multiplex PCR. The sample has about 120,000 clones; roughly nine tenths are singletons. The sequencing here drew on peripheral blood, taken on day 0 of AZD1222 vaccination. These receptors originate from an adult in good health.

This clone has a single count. The CDR3 nucleotides read TGTGCCAGCGCCCGGGGGGCTGGAAACACCATATATTTT. Translated: CASARGAGNTIYF. The chain uses TRBV19 and TRBJ1-3; tentative D call: TRBD1 (5 bases). Trimming took 9 bases from V and 2 from J, leaving 11 bases between them. This CDR3 is 13 amino acids long. Germline-derived CDR1 and CDR2 are LNHDA and SQIVND (reference sequence).

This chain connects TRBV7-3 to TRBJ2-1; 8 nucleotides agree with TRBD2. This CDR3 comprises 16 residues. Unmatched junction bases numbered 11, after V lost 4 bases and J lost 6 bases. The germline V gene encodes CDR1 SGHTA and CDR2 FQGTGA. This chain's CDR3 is CASSSDREGGGNEQFF. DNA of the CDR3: TGTGCCAGCAGCTCCGATCGGGAGGGCGGAGGCAATGAGCAGTTCTTC. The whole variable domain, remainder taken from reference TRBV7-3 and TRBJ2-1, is GAGVSQTPSNKVTEKGKYVELRCDPISGHTALYWYRQSLGQGPEFLIYFQGTGAADDSGLPNDRFFAVRPEGSVSTLKIQRTERGDSAVYLCASSSDREGGGNEQFFGPGTRLTVL.

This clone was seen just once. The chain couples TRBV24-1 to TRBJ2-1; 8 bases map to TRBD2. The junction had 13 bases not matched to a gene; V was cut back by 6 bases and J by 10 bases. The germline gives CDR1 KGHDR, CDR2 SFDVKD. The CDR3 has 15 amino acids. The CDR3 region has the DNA TGTGCCACCAGTTTGCCTAGCGGGTCGCAGGGGGAGCAGTTCTTC. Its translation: CATSLPSGSQGEQFF.

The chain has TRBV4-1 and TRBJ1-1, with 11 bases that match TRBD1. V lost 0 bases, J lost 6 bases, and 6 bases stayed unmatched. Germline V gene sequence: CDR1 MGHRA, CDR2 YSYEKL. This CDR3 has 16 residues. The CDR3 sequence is CASSQDSGTGGAEAFF. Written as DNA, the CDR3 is TGCGCCAGCAGCCAAGATTCAGGGACAGGGGGGGCTGAAGCTTTCTTT.

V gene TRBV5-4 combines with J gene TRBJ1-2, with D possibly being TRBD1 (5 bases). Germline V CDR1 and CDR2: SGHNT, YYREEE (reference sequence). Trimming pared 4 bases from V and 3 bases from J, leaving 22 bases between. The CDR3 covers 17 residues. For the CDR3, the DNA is TGTGCCAGCAGCCCCGGTCAGGTCAGGGACGGGTACTATGGCTACACCTTC. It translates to CASSPGQVRDGYYGYTF.

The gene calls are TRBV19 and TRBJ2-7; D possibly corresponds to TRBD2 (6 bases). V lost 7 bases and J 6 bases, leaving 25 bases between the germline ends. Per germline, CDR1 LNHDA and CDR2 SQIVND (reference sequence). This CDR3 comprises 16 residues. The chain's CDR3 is CASTPVGGLSTGEQYF. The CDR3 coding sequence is TGTGCCAGTACCCCTGTGGGGGGTCTCTCTACCGGCGAGCAGTACTTC.

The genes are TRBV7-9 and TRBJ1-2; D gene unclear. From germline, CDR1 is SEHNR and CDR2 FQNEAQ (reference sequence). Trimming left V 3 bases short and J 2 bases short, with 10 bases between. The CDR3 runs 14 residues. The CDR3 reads CASSFEDWNYGYTF. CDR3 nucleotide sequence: TGTGCCAGCAGCTTCGAGGACTGGAACTATGGCTACACCTTC.

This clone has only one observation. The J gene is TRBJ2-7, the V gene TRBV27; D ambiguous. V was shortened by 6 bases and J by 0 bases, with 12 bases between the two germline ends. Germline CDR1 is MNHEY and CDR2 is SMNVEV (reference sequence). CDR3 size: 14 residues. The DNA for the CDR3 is TGTGCCAGCAGCCGCGGCAGCCGCTCCTACGAGCAGTACTTC. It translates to CASSRGSRSYEQYF.

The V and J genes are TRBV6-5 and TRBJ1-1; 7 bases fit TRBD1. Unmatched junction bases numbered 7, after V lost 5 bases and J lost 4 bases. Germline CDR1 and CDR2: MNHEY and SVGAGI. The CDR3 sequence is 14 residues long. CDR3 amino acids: CASSNRGGGTEAFF. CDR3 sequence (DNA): TGTGCCAGCAGTAACAGGGGCGGGGGCACTGAAGCTTTCTTT.